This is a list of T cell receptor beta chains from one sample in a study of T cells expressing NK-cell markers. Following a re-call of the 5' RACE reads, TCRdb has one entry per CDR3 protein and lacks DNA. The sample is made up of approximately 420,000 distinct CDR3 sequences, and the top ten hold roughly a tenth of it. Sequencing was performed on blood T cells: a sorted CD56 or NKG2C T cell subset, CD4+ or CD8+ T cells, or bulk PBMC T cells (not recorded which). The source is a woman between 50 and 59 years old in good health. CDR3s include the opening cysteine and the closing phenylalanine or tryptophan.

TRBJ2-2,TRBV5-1,CASSPEGLPYTGELFF
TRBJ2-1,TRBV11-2,CASRFGGSNNEQFF
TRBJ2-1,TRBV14,CASSRTGTSLFF
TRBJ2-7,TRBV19,CASSINRATYEQYF
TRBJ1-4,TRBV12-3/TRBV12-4,CASSLHQGKLFF
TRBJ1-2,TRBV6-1,CASSERTRLGYTF
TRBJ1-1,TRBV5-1,CASRLDWTAEAFF
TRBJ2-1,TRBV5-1,CASSLETSGRAQEFF
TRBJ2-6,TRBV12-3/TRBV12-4,CASSPGGTGANVLTF
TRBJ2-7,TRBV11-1,CASSLTSGTGNEQYF
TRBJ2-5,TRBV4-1,CASSQDWPEPKETQYF
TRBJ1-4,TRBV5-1,CASSTAGVGEKLFF
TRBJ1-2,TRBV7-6,CASSLGANYGYTF
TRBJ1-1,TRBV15,CATSPGQGAIFPEAFF
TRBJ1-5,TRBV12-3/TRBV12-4,CASSWAGQGQPQHF
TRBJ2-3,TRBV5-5,CASSLPATTPPDTPTDTQYF
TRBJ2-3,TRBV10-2,CASSDNGSTDTQYF
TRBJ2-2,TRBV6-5,CASRTAGELFF
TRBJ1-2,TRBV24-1,CATSETRTYGYTF
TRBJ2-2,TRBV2,CATEGGAVNTGELFF
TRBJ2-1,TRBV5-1,CASSLAGRGRANYNEQFF
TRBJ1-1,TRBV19,CASSKNRVGTEAFF
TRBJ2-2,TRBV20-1,CSARDVLAETLNTGELFF
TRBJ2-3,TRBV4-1,CASSQEGGMVDTQYF
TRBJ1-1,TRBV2,CASSEFETGAFF
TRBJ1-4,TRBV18,CASSPNYYEKLFF
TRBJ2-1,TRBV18,CASSLNFREQFF
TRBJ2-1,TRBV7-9,CASSNRSLGLGFSEQFF
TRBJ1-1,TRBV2,CATGRGTEAFF
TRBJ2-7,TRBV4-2,CASSQDVYTVRGTTPYEQYF
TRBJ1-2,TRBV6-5,CASTKLGQGLGGYTF
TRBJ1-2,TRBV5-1,CASSAVGLGYGYTF
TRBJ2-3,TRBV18,CASSPVQSTDTQYF
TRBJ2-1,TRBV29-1,CSVLAGGHEQFF
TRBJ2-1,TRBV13,CASSFGQAVNEQFF
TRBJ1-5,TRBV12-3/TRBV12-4,CASSQGTALGPQHF
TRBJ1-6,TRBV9,CASSVPGSPLHF
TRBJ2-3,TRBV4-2,CASSQGQTAPFHTQYF
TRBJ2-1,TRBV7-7,CASSQAMLPYNEQFF
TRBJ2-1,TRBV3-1,CASSQNPGVRKFF
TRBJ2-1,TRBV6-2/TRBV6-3,CASSYLGQGAGEQFF
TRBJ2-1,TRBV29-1,CSVRDWPSYNEQFF
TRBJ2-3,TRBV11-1,CASSRGTSGRPDTQYF
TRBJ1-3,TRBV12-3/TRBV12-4,CASSDPGGSGNTIYF
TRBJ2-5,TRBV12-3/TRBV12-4,CASSSNAPRRTQYF
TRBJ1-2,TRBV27,CASSLRQAYGYTF
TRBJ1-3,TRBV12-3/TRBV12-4,CASSSDRNSGNTIYF
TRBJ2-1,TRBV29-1,CSVEAGLAGAYNEQFF
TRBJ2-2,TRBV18,CASSPYRLGGELFF
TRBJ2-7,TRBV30,CASLASGRGAYYEQYF
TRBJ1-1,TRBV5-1,CASSLAGRGTTEAFF